A selection of T cell receptor beta chains follows, all from one sample in a study of a mutant IDH1 vaccine in newly diagnosed glioma. TCRdb's copy holds only in-frame clones and misses some; the assay was immunoSEQ multiplex PCR. Counted here are about 32,000 clones, over 65% occurring once; the ten biggest clones make up around 11%. The antigens of these receptors remain unknown. The sequencing here drew on PBMCs, taken from a glioma patient whose treatment included an IDH1 peptide vaccine. The receptors come from a woman in her forties with glioma. Each CDR3 is given with its conserved first and last residue. Fields, in order: D gene, clone size, V gene, J gene, CDR3 protein, CDR3 DNA. A D gene is named only where the DNA matches it firmly. Size is stated for part of the rows, as once, few or many counts, or as a class when the clone is expanded.

>-|-|TRBV2|TRBJ2-1
CASSEGPNNEQFF
TGTGCCAGCAGTGAAGGCCCTAACAATGAGCAGTTCTTC
>-|-|TRBV2|TRBJ1-1
CARQQGTWDEAFF
TGTGCCAGGCAGCAAGGGACCTGGGATGAAGCTTTCTTT
>-|-|TRBV9|TRBJ1-4
CASSPISTNEKLFF
TGTGCCAGCAGCCCGATCTCAACTAATGAAAAACTGTTTTTT
>-|-|TRBV5-6|TRBJ1-3
CASSLGGDTIYF
TGTGCCAGCAGCTTGGGGGGAGACACCATATATTTT
>TRBD1|-|TRBV15|TRBJ2-7
CATSQDRRSEQYF
TGTGCCACCAGTCAGGACAGGCGGTCCGAGCAGTACTTC
>-|few|TRBV7-2|TRBJ1-2
CASSLRADYTF
TGTGCCAGCAGCTTACGGGCGGACTACACCTTC
>-|once|TRBV7-9|TRBJ2-7
CASSLDTGASSYEQYF
TGTGCCAGCAGCTTAGATACAGGTGCAAGCTCCTACGAGCAGTACTTC
>TRBD2|once|TRBV5-6|TRBJ2-3
CASSFSGGVTDTQYF
TGTGCCAGCAGCTTTAGCGGGGGGGTCACAGATACGCAGTATTTT
>-|-|TRBV5-1|TRBJ2-1
CASGSSYNEQFF
TGCGCCAGCGGCAGCTCCTACAATGAGCAGTTCTTC
>-|-|TRBV5-1|TRBJ2-3
CASSLQGDRTDTQYF
TGCGCCAGCAGCCTACAGGGCGACAGGACAGATACGCAGTATTTT
>TRBD2|-|TRBV19|TRBJ2-7
CASSIRTSGGDEQYF
TGTGCCAGTAGTATTCGGACTAGCGGGGGGGACGAGCAGTACTTC
>-|-|TRBV7-9|TRBJ1-2
CASSSSETRGYTF
TGTGCCAGCAGCTCCAGTGAGACAAGGGGCTACACCTTC
>-|-|TRBV7-2|TRBJ1-2
CASSLTGMGAYGYTF
TGTGCCAGCAGCTTGACGGGGATGGGGGCCTATGGCTACACCTTC
>TRBD1|-|TRBV5-1|TRBJ1-2
CASSGGTGANYGYTF
TGCGCCAGCAGCGGGGGGACAGGAGCTAACTATGGCTACACCTTC
>TRBD2|-|TRBV19|TRBJ2-7
CASTSGLAGGSTSYEQYF
TGTGCCAGTACCTCGGGACTAGCGGGGGGGAGTACCTCCTACGAGCAGTACTTC
>-|once|TRBV6-1|TRBJ1-1
CASTRGDPTIEAFF
TGTGCCAGCACAAGGGGGGATCCCACCATCGAAGCTTTCTTT
>-|once|TRBV7-2|TRBJ1-6
CASSLFGVRSYNSPLHF
TGTGCCAGCAGCTTATTTGGGGTACGCTCCTATAATTCACCCCTCCACTTT
>TRBD2|-|TRBV4-3|TRBJ2-7
CASSPAQTSGAYEQYF
TGCGCCAGCAGCCCCGCCCAGACTAGCGGGGCCTACGAGCAGTACTTC
>-|-|TRBV19|TRBJ1-4
CASSIGLDTVFF
TGTGCCAGTAGTATCGGCTTGGACACGGTGTTTTTT
>TRBD2|-|TRBV5-4|TRBJ2-3
CASTRASGVDTQYF
TGTGCCAGCACCCGCGCTAGCGGGGTTGATACGCAGTATTTT
>-|-|TRBV30|TRBJ1-1
CAWSVGLNTEAFF
TGTGCCTGGAGTGTGGGACTGAACACTGAAGCTTTCTTT
>-|-|TRBV5-6|TRBJ1-4
CASSPLTAIPEKLFF
TGTGCCAGCAGCCCCTTGACAGCCATACCGGAAAAACTGTTTTTT
>-|-|TRBV19|TRBJ1-1
CASSIGGYIGTEAFF
TGTGCCAGTAGTATAGGGGGATACATCGGCACTGAAGCTTTCTTT
>-|-|TRBV4-3|TRBJ1-1
CASSPAQVTGETEAFF
TGCGCCAGCAGCCCCGCCCAAGTAACTGGGGAGACTGAAGCTTTCTTT
>TRBD2|-|TRBV29-1|TRBJ2-3
CSVLKGSSGGGDTQYF
TGCAGCGTCCTGAAGGGGTCTAGCGGGGGGGGAGATACGCAGTATTTT
>-|few|TRBV2|TRBJ1-2
CASSTGAYGYTF
TGTGCCAGCAGTACCGGAGCCTATGGCTACACCTTC
>TRBD1|-|TRBV7-9|TRBJ1-2
CASSLSGGGGYTF
TGTGCCAGCAGCCTCTCAGGGGGCGGCGGCTACACCTTC
>TRBD1|-|TRBV7-6|TRBJ2-6
CASSLGQGYSGANVLTF
TGTGCCAGCAGCTTGGGACAGGGGTACTCTGGGGCCAACGTCCTGACTTTC
>-|few|TRBV7-3|TRBJ1-1
CASSNNSGRGTEAFF
TGTGCCAGCAGCAATAACTCCGGACGTGGAACTGAAGCTTTCTTT
>-|-|TRBV7-2|TRBJ1-1
CASSLDGGRDTEAFF
TGTGCCAGCAGCTTAGATGGGGGGAGGGACACTGAAGCTTTCTTT
>-|few|TRBV5-5|TRBJ1-1
CASTLWQGSEAFF
TGTGCCAGCACCCTTTGGCAGGGATCCGAAGCTTTCTTT
>TRBD1|-|TRBV5-1|TRBJ2-7
CASSLDGQEPYEQYF
TGCGCCAGCAGCTTGGACGGACAGGAACCTTACGAGCAGTACTTC
>-|once|TRBV7-9|TRBJ2-4
CASTRTGEVKNIQYF
TGTGCCAGCACCCGGACGGGGGAGGTCAAAAACATTCAGTACTTC
>-|-|TRBV7-8|TRBJ2-1
CASRTTESSYNEQFF
TGTGCCAGCAGGACGACAGAGAGCTCCTACAATGAGCAGTTCTTC
>TRBD2|-|TRBV5-5|TRBJ2-2
CASSRQPSGGANTGELFF
TGTGCCAGCAGCCGCCAACCCAGCGGGGGGGCCAACACCGGGGAGCTGTTTTTT
>TRBD2|-|TRBV19|TRBJ2-4
CASSITPSGGGNIQYF
TGTGCCAGTAGTATAACCCCTAGCGGGGGTGGGAACATTCAGTACTTC
>-|-|TRBV6-5|TRBJ2-7
CASSYGQGGYEQYF
TGTGCCAGCAGTTACGGGCAGGGGGGCTACGAGCAGTACTTC
>TRBD2|-|TRBV6-5|TRBJ2-5
CASRPSGGEETQYF
TGTGCCAGCAGGCCTAGCGGGGGGGAAGAGACCCAGTACTTC
>-|-|TRBV27|TRBJ2-3
CATHRTDTQYF
TGTGCCACGCATCGCACAGATACGCAGTATTTT